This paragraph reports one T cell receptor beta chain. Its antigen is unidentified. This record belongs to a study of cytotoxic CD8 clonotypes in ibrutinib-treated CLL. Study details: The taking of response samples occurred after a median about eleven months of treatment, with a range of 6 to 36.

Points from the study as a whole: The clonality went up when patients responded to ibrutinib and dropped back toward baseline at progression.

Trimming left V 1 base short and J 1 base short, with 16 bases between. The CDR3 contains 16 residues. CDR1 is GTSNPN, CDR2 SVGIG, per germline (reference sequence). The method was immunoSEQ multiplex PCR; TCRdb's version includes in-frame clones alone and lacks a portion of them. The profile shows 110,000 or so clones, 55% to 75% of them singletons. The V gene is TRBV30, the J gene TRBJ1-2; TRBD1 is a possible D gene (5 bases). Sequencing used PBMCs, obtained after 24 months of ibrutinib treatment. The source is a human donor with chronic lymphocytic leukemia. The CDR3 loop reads CAWSAYARDLNYGYTF. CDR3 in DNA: TGTGCCTGGAGTGCGTACGCCAGGGACCTTAACTATGGCTACACCTTC. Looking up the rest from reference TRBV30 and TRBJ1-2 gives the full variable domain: SQTIHQWPATLVQPVGSPLSLECTVEGTSNPNLYWYRQAAGRGLQLLFYSVGIGQISSEVPQNLSASRPQDRQFILSSKKLLLSDSGFYLCAWSAYARDLNYGYTFGSGTRLTVV.